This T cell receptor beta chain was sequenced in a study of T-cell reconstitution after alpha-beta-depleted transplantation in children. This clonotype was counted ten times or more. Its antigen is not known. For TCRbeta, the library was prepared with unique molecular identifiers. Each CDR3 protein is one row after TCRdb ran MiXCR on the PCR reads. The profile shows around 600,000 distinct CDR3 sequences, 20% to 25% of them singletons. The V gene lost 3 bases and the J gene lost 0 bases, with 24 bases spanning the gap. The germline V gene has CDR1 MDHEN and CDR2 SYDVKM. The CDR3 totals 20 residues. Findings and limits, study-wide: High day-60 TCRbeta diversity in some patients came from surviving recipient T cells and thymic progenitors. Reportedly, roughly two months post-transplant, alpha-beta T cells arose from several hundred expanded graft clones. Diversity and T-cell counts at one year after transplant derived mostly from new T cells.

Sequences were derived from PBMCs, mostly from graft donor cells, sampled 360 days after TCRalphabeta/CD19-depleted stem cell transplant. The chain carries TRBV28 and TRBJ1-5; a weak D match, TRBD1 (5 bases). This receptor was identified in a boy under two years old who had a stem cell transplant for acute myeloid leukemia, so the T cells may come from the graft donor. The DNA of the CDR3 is TGTGCCAGCAGTTTTCGGGTTACTCGCTCGGGGGGTCATAGCAATCAGCCCCAGCATTTT. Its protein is CASSFRVTRSGGHSNQPQHF.